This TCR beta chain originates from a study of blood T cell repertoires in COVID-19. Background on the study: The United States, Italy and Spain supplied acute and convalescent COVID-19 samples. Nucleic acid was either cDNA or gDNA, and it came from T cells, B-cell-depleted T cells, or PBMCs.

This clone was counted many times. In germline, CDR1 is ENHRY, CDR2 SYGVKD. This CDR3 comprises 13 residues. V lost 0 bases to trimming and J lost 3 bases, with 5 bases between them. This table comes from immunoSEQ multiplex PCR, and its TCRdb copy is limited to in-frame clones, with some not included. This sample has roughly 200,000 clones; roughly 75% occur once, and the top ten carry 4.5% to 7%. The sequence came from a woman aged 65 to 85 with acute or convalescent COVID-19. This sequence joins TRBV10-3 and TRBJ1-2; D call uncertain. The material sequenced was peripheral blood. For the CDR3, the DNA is TGTGCCATCAGTGAGTCGACACACTATGGCTACACCTTC. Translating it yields CAISESTHYGYTF.